The 23 T cell receptor beta chains listed next were all sequenced from one sample in a study of beta chain features in type 1 diabetes. Expressed TCRB transcripts got sequenced, as all isolated RNA was reverse transcribed. TCRdb keeps only in-frame clones here, not all; method: immunoSEQ multiplex PCR. The table records about 900,000 clones, under 20% of them present only once. The sample was naive CD4+ T cells from blood. The origin of the receptors is a woman under 30 in good health.

This rearrangement joins TRBV9 to TRBJ2-3, with TRBD1 matching 8 bases. Germline V gene lookup returns CDR1 SGDLS and CDR2 YYNGEE. Trimming removed 2 bases from V and 4 bases from J; junction bases left unmatched: 6. The CDR3 consists of 15 residues. CDR3 in DNA: TGTGCCAGCAGCGTCGACAGGGGCGCGGCAGATACGCAGTATTTT. Translating it yields CASSVDRGAADTQYF.

This clone was counted ten times or more. The chain is built from TRBV14 and TRBJ2-1, with D possibly matching TRBD2 (5 bases). Trimming cost V 0 bases and J 13 bases, with 19 bases left between them. Germline V gene data show CDR1 as SGHDN and CDR2 as FVKESK. This CDR3 contains 15 residues. CDR3 sequence reads: CASSQDMTVSGPQFF. CDR3 in DNA: TGTGCCAGCAGCCAAGACATGACCGTGAGCGGTCCACAGTTCTTC.

This clone has a handful of counts. The chain recombines TRBV11-2 with TRBJ2-1; a possible D gene is TRBD2 (6 bases). Per germline, CDR1 SGHAT and CDR2 FQNNGV. V was shortened by 5 bases and J by 0 bases, with 11 bases between the two germline ends. CDR3 length equals 15 residues. CDR3: CASSGAGRSYNEQFF. The CDR3 DNA sequence: TGTGCCAGCAGCGGAGCGGGCCGCTCCTACAATGAGCAGTTCTTC.

The chain uses TRBV6-1 and TRBJ2-4; unclear D gene. This CDR3 spans 20 amino acids. CDR1 and CDR2 from the germline V gene are MNHNS and SASEGT. The ends were cut back, 2 bases at V and 1 base at J, with 24 bases in the middle. As DNA, the CDR3 is TGTGCCAGCAGTGAACCTCTACTTGGTGGAGTGGTTCCGGCCAAAAACATTCAGTACTTC. Translation gives CASSEPLLGGVVPAKNIQYF.

This clone was counted only a few times. The chain has TRBV7-6 and TRBJ2-7; TRBD1 agrees at 8 bases. The germline CDR1 and CDR2 sequences are SGHVS and FNYEAQ. There are 15 residues in the CDR3. J lost 3 bases, V lost 4 bases, and 8 bases had no gene match. This CDR3 reads CASSSGGDVGYEQYF. DNA of the CDR3: TGTGCCAGCAGCTCAGGGGGCGATGTTGGCTACGAGCAGTACTTC.

The chain is built from TRBV28 and TRBJ1-2; D is undetermined. V lost 6 bases and J lost 10, with 18 bases in between. This CDR3 region has 13 residues. The germline gives CDR1 MDHEN, CDR2 SYDVKM. CDR3 nucleotide sequence: TGTGCCAGCAGCCCTGGGCCAACCCGTGCCTACACCTTC. It yields the protein CASSPGPTRAYTF.

This chain uses TRBV10-3 with TRBJ2-5, with D uncertain. This CDR3 has 14 residues. Germline V gene lookup returns CDR1 ENHRY and CDR2 SYGVKD. Trimming removed 6 bases at V and 1 base at J, with 12 bases between. The CDR3 spells CAIRAHTSQETQYF. The CDR3 DNA reads TGTGCCATCAGGGCGCACACCTCCCAAGAGACCCAGTACTTC.

The chain couples TRBV6-5 to TRBJ2-7; D ambiguous. This CDR3 has 16 amino acids. Trimming cost V 0 bases and J 0 bases, with 12 bases left between them. Germline V gene sequence: CDR1 MNHEY, CDR2 SVGAGI. The CDR3 DNA is TGTGCCAGCAGTTACTCGACTTTCCTGAGCTCCTACGAGCAGTACTTC. This sequence encodes CASSYSTFLSSYEQYF.

This clone turned up a few times. The rearrangement joins TRBV28 to TRBJ2-7; perhaps TRBD2 as D (7 bases). V dropped 3 bases and J dropped 6 bases, with 15 bases sitting between them. This CDR3 has 14 amino acids. In germline, CDR1 is MDHEN, CDR2 SYDVKM. The CDR3 reads CASSLGGLLGEQYF. The DNA for the CDR3 is TGTGCCAGCAGTTTGGGGGGGCTCCTCGGCGAGCAGTACTTC.

There are a few counts of this clone. This rearrangement joins TRBV7-9 to TRBJ2-7, with D tentatively TRBD1 or TRBD2 (5 bases each). V was cut by 5 bases and J by 5 bases, with 10 bases left in between. Germline-derived CDR1 and CDR2 are SEHNR and FQNEAQ (reference sequence). This CDR3 is built from 12 residues. The CDR3 loop reads CASSPMGDEQYF. CDR3 in DNA: TGTGCCAGCAGCCCGATGGGGGACGAGCAGTACTTC.

A remark on this clone: Different DNA sequences within this sample yield the same CDR3. V and J are TRBV28 and TRBJ2-7, with TRBD2 matching 11 bases. V lost 3 bases to trimming and J lost 1 base; unmatched junction nucleotides: 2. Per germline, CDR1 MDHEN and CDR2 SYDVKM. The CDR3 totals 15 residues. The CDR3 DNA reads as TGTGCCAGCAGTTTGGGGACTAGCGGATCCTACGAGCAGTACTTC. This gives the protein CASSLGTSGSYEQYF.

This clone is a singleton in its sample. J is TRBJ2-7 and V is TRBV28; D call uncertain. Between the trimmed V and J ends, which lost 2 bases and 1 base, there was a span of 12 bases. Per the germline V gene, CDR1 is MDHEN and CDR2 is SYDVKM. This CDR3 contains 15 residues. In nucleotides, the CDR3 is TGTGCCAGCAGTTTAGTGAGATCCCCATCCTACGAGCAGTACTTC. Protein product: CASSLVRSPSYEQYF.

J is TRBJ2-5 and V is TRBV27; TRBD1 matches at 9 bases. The CDR3 runs to 13 residues. Germline V gene sequence: CDR1 MNHEY, CDR2 SMNVEV (reference sequence). With 7 bases clipped from V and 4 bases from J, the junction kept 4 bases outside the gene matches. The CDR3 loop reads CASTGTGRETQYF. Written as DNA, the CDR3 is TGTGCCAGCACTGGGACAGGGCGAGAGACCCAGTACTTC.

This clone has a handful of counts. The chain carries TRBV7-9 and TRBJ1-2, with D possibly TRBD1 on 6 matching bases. The V end lost 3 bases, the J end lost 8 bases, and 13 bases lay between the germline ends. Germline V gives CDR1 SEHNR, CDR2 FQNEAQ (reference sequence). The CDR3 has 13 residues. CDR3 nucleotide sequence: TGTGCCAGCAGCTTCGACAGGAACAACGGCTACACCTTC. Its translation is CASSFDRNNGYTF.

This clone came up a few times. The chain joins TRBV5-1 to TRBJ2-7; D is unclear. The V and J ends lost 0 bases and 3 bases respectively, with 10 bases between them. Germline V lookup: CDR1 SGHRS, CDR2 YFSETQ. This CDR3 has 14 amino acids. The CDR3 here is CASSLVGPGYEQYF. CDR3 DNA: TGCGCCAGCAGCTTGGTTGGACCGGGCTACGAGCAGTACTTC.

The rearrangement uses TRBV5-1 and TRBJ2-7, with 10 bases that match TRBD2. V lost 7 bases and J lost 4; bases outside the gene matches: 8. Germline V gives CDR1 SGHRS, CDR2 YFSETQ. The length of the CDR3 is 14 residues. CDR3 region: CASGDSSGSYEQYF. CDR3 bases: TGCGCCAGCGGCGACTCTAGCGGGAGTTACGAGCAGTACTTC.

There are a few counts of this clone. V is TRBV2 and J is TRBJ2-3; 7 bases map to TRBD2. Germline values: CDR1 SNHLY, CDR2 FYNNEI. The CDR3 is 14 amino acids. Trimming at V came to 6 bases and at J to 0 bases, leaving 3 bases not matched to a gene. As DNA, the CDR3 is TGTGCCAGCAGGACGGGACTAAGCACAGATACGCAGTATTTT. This sequence encodes CASRTGLSTDTQYF.

There are a few counts of this clone. In the same sample, other DNA sequences code for this CDR3. The chain uses TRBV28 and TRBJ2-2, with unresolved D. The CDR3 is made up of 13 amino acids. CDR1 and CDR2 from the germline V gene are MDHEN and SYDVKM. Trimming took off 3 bases at V and 1 base at J, with 3 bases between the two ends. The CDR3 here is CASSFQNTGELFF. As DNA, the CDR3 is TGTGCCAGCAGTTTCCAGAACACCGGGGAGCTGTTTTTT.

A few counts support this clone. The J gene is TRBJ1-1, the V gene TRBV10-3; no definite D call. CDR1 is ENHRY and CDR2 is SYGVKD in the germline V gene. CDR3 length: 13 residues. The V and J ends lost 3 bases and 5 bases respectively, with 10 bases between them. CDR3 in amino acids: CAISDRSGTEAFF. In nucleotides, the CDR3 is TGTGCCATCAGTGACAGGAGTGGAACTGAAGCTTTCTTT.

A few counts support this clone. This chain connects TRBV7-3 to TRBJ2-2, with 10 bases that match TRBD1. This CDR3 spans 16 amino acids. Trimming took 5 bases from V and 5 from J; bases not matched to a gene: 8. CDR1 and CDR2 (germline): SGHTA, FQGTGA. CDR3 DNA: TGTGCCAGCAGCCAGACAGGGGGCGGGTCAACCGGGGAGCTGTTTTTT. Amino acid sequence: CASSQTGGGSTGELFF.

This clone has more than one count but fewer than ten. The chain carries TRBV7-2 and TRBJ2-3; weak D call: TRBD1 (5 bases). V lost 3 bases and J 3 bases, leaving 7 bases between the germline ends. In germline, CDR1 is SGHTA, CDR2 FQGNSA. The length of the CDR3 is 13 residues. CDR3 region: CASSFHRTDTQYF. The CDR3 nucleotides read TGTGCCAGCAGCTTTCACAGGACAGATACGCAGTATTTT.

The rearrangement joins TRBV10-1 to TRBJ2-7, with D maybe TRBD2 (5 bases). Between the trimmed V and J ends, which lost 0 bases and 4 bases, there was a span of 7 bases. The CDR3 runs 13 residues. Looked up from germline, CDR1 is WNHNN and CDR2 is SYGVQD (reference sequence). The CDR3 region is CASSESPGYEQYF. Written as DNA, the CDR3 is TGCGCCAGCAGTGAGTCACCGGGATACGAGCAGTACTTC.

The chain couples TRBV2 to TRBJ2-3; 7 nucleotides align to TRBD2. The CDR3 length is 14 residues. Germline V lookup: CDR1 SNHLY, CDR2 FYNNEI. This CDR3 is CGSGGRVRTDTQYF. For the CDR3, the DNA is TGTGGTAGCGGAGGGAGGGTCCGCACAGATACGCAGTATTTT.